This is a list of T cell receptor beta chains from one sample in a study of cytomegalovirus exposure and HLA in healthy donors. Measured with immunoSEQ multiplex PCR; TCRdb has only the in-frame clones, and not every one. The data show some 45,000 clones, about 78% seen once. What was sequenced was PBMCs. The receptors derive from a woman aged 25-40 years in good health and CMV-seronegative. Both conserved end residues are part of each CDR3. Each record gives: J gene, V gene, clone size, D gene, CDR3 DNA, CDR3 protein. The D gene is left open where the match is weak. Size values are once, few and many counts, or a class for expanded clones, and some rows have none.

>TRBJ1-1|TRBV6-1|-|TRBD1
TGTGCCAGCAGTTCTGACAGGGTTGGGACTGAAGCTTTCTTT
CASSSDRVGTEAFF
>TRBJ1-5|TRBV1|-|-
TGCACCAGCAGCCAAGACTCAGGGTGCAATCAGCCCCAGCATTTT
CTSSQDSGCNQPQHF
>TRBJ2-7|TRBV30|-|TRBD2
TGTGCCTGGAGCGGGCGGGAGGGACCCCCCTACGAGCAGTACTTC
CAWSGREGPPYEQYF
>TRBJ2-5|TRBV5-1|-|-
TGCGCCAGCAGCTTGCTGGGGGACACCCAAGAGACCCAGTACTTC
CASSLLGDTQETQYF
>TRBJ1-1|TRBV19|few|-
TGTGCCAGTAGTATGAGAGTGTCTGAAGCTTTCTTT
CASSMRVSEAFF
>TRBJ1-1|TRBV6-1|few|-
TGTGCCAGCTGTTCTCGTCTAAACACTGAAGCTTTCTTT
CASCSRLNTEAFF
>TRBJ2-7|TRBV13|-|-
TGTGCCAGCAGCGCGCAGGGGACCTCCTACGAGCAGTACTTC
CASSAQGTSYEQYF
>TRBJ1-2|TRBV7-8|-|-
TGTGCCAGCAGCTTAGCACAGTACTATGGCTACACCTTC
CASSLAQYYGYTF
>TRBJ2-1|TRBV30|-|TRBD2
TGTGCCTGGAGTGATCTGGGTACTAGCGGGAGAGCTGAGCAGTTCTTC
CAWSDLGTSGRAEQFF
>TRBJ2-7|TRBV13|-|-
TGTGCCAGCAGTCTCCTCTACGAGCAGTACTTC
CASSLLYEQYF
>TRBJ1-4|TRBV5-4|-|-
TGTGCCAGCAGCCGCGGGATATCCTCAACTAATGAAAAACTGTTTTTT
CASSRGISSTNEKLFF
>TRBJ2-3|TRBV2|-|TRBD2
TGTGCCAGCAGTGGTACTAGCGGGGGAACAGATACGCAGTATTTT
CASSGTSGGTDTQYF
>TRBJ2-1|TRBV6-5|-|TRBD2
TGTGCCAGCAGACTAGCGGGGGCGTGGGATGAGCAGTTCTTC
CASRLAGAWDEQFF
>TRBJ2-1|TRBV6-6|-|-
TGTGCCAGCAGTACCAACCAGCGGTCGGGATACAATGAGCAGTTCTTC
CASSTNQRSGYNEQFF
>TRBJ2-1|TRBV29-1|-|-
TGCAGCGTTGACACTATACGCTTGGGCGGGACCTGGGTCAATGAGCAGTTCTTC
CSVDTIRLGGTWVNEQFF
>TRBJ1-1|TRBV6-5|-|-
TGTGCCAGCAGCGTCGGAGCGAACACTGAAGCTTTCTTT
CASSVGANTEAFF
>TRBJ2-7|TRBV7-3|-|TRBD1
TGTGCCAGCAGCTTCGGGGACAGTGCCGGGAAGCAGTACTTC
CASSFGDSAGKQYF
>TRBJ2-5|TRBV7-7|-|-
TGTGCCAGCAGCTTCACAACCTCCCTGCAAGAGACCCAGTACTTC
CASSFTTSLQETQYF
>TRBJ1-5|TRBV19|-|TRBD1
TGTGCCAGTAGCTCTACAGGGGGCAATCAGCCCCAGCATTTT
CASSSTGGNQPQHF
>TRBJ1-5|TRBV28|-|-
TGTGCCAGCAGTTTTAAGTCAGGGGGCAATCAGCCCCAGCATTTT
CASSFKSGGNQPQHF
>TRBJ1-1|TRBV14|-|TRBD1
TGTGCCAGCAGCCTGGGACAGTCGGGCACTGAAGCTTTCTTT
CASSLGQSGTEAFF
>TRBJ2-5|TRBV5-1|-|TRBD2
TGCGCCAGCAGCCTGGCGGGGACTAGCGGCCAAGAGACCCAGTACTTC
CASSLAGTSGQETQYF
>TRBJ2-7|TRBV28|-|TRBD2
TGTGCCAGCAGTCCCCCTCGGCCTAGCGGGAGAGGGAACGAGCAGTACTTC
CASSPPRPSGRGNEQYF
>TRBJ2-5|TRBV7-6|-|-
TGTGCCAGCAGCTTACGGTCTATTCAAGAGACCCAGTACTTC
CASSLRSIQETQYF
>TRBJ1-5|TRBV19|-|-
TGTGCCGCTGGGGGGGGGATCAATCAGCCCCAGCATTTT
CAAGGGINQPQHF
>TRBJ1-5|TRBV7-8|-|-
TGTGCCAGCAGCAACCGCCGGGACACGTATCAGCCCCAGCATTTT
CASSNRRDTYQPQHF
>TRBJ1-5|TRBV30|-|-
TGTGCCTGGAGCTCTCTCGCAGTCACCGGGAATCAGCCCCAGCATTTT
CAWSSLAVTGNQPQHF
>TRBJ1-5|TRBV19|-|TRBD1
TGTGCCAGTGAGGACAGGGAGGGTTATCAGCCCCAGCATTTT
CASEDREGYQPQHF
>TRBJ2-5|TRBV5-1|-|-
TGCGCCAGCAGCTCCCTGGCGGGAGAGACCCAGTACTTC
CASSSLAGETQYF
>TRBJ1-5|TRBV7-9|-|TRBD1
TGTGCCAGCAGCCTGGGACAGAATGATCAGCCCCAGCATTTT
CASSLGQNDQPQHF
>TRBJ2-7|TRBV29-1|-|TRBD2
TGCAGCGTTGGAGCGGGGCCAGGCTACGAGCAGTACTTC
CSVGAGPGYEQYF
>TRBJ2-2|TRBV6-4|-|-
TGTGCCAGCGCGGGACAGCCGGACACCGGGGAGCTGTTTTTT
CASAGQPDTGELFF
>TRBJ1-3|TRBV10-3|-|-
TGTGCCATCAGTGCAACTGGAAACACCATATATTTT
CAISATGNTIYF
>TRBJ1-5|TRBV28|few|-
TGTGCCAGCAGGTCCGGGGGTGGCCTCAATCAGCCCCAGCATTTT
CASRSGGGLNQPQHF
>TRBJ2-3|TRBV6-4|-|TRBD2
TGTGCCAGCGCACTAGCGGGAGAGGAAGATACGCAGTATTTT
CASALAGEEDTQYF
>TRBJ2-6|TRBV27|-|-
TGTGCCAGCAGTTTAGTGCTATCTGGGGCCAACGTCCTGACTTTC
CASSLVLSGANVLTF
>TRBJ2-5|TRBV5-1|-|TRBD2
TGCGCCAGCATGGGCGGGGGGGCCGGGGAGACCCAGTACTTC
CASMGGGAGETQYF
>TRBJ2-3|TRBV11-3|once|TRBD2
TGTGCCAGCAGCTTCTCCGGGACTAGCGGGAGTGATACGCAGTATTTT
CASSFSGTSGSDTQYF
>TRBJ1-5|TRBV15|-|-
TGTGCCACCAGCCCCGCAGAAAGAAGCAATCAGCCCCAGCATTTT
CATSPAERSNQPQHF
>TRBJ2-3|TRBV4-2|-|TRBD2
TGTGCCAGCAGCCAAGCGCGGACTAGGGACACAGATACGCAGTATTTT
CASSQARTRDTDTQYF
>TRBJ1-2|TRBV25-1|-|-
TGTGCCAGCAGTGATAGCGCCAGACCAAACTATGGCTACACCTTC
CASSDSARPNYGYTF
>TRBJ1-1|TRBV15|-|-
TGTGCCACCAGCGGGACGGGAGGGACGATGAACACTGAAGCTTTCTTT
CATSGTGGTMNTEAFF
>TRBJ2-5|TRBV6-5|-|-
TGTGCCAGCAGCCCTTCCCGTCTCCTCCAAGAGACCCAGTACTTC
CASSPSRLLQETQYF
>TRBJ2-7|TRBV28|-|-
TGTGCCAGCAGTAGCCCGCTTAGCGACGAGCAGTACTTC
CASSSPLSDEQYF
>TRBJ2-7|TRBV27|-|-
TGTGCCAGCAGTTTATCGGACAGTAGCTACGAGCAGTACTTC
CASSLSDSSYEQYF
>TRBJ1-2|TRBV6-5|few|-
TGTGCCAGCTCCTATACTTACAGGAACTATGGCTACACCTTC
CASSYTYRNYGYTF
>TRBJ2-1|TRBV25-1|-|TRBD2
TGTGCCAGCAGTGGATTACTAGCGGTGCCTTACAATGAGCAGTTCTTC
CASSGLLAVPYNEQFF
>TRBJ1-4|TRBV28|-|-
TGTGCCAGCAGTTATTTCCAAGAGGCAACTAATGAAAAACTGTTTTTT
CASSYFQEATNEKLFF
>TRBJ1-5|TRBV19|-|-
TGTGCCAGTGGGGGGATGTATCAGCCCCAGCATTTT
CASGGMYQPQHF
>TRBJ1-2|TRBV6-1|-|-
TGTGCCAGCAGTTCCCAACAGGGTCTCAATGGCTACACCTTC
CASSSQQGLNGYTF
>TRBJ2-5|TRBV2|-|TRBD2
TGTGCCAGCAGTGATCCCGGGACTAGCGCTGAGACCCAGTACTTC
CASSDPGTSAETQYF
>TRBJ1-4|TRBV6-5|-|-
TGTGCCAGCAGTTACGCAGTTACGAATGAAAAACTGTTTTTT
CASSYAVTNEKLFF
>TRBJ1-1|TRBV5-1|few|-
TGCGCCAGCAGCTTGCGGGACACTGAAGCTTTCTTT
CASSLRDTEAFF
>TRBJ1-5|TRBV6-5|-|TRBD1
TGTGCCAGCAGTTACGGACAGGGAAGTCAGCCCCAGCATTTT
CASSYGQGSQPQHF
>TRBJ1-5|TRBV2|-|TRBD1
TGTGCCAGCAGTGTTAGGACAGGGGGCGATCAGCCCCAGCATTTT
CASSVRTGGDQPQHF
>TRBJ2-1|TRBV6-4|-|TRBD2
TGTGCCAGCAGTGCGGGGACTAGCGGGGCCAATGAGCAGTTCTTC
CASSAGTSGANEQFF
>TRBJ1-6|TRBV2|-|TRBD1
TGTGCCAGCAGTAGGGACAGGGCGCGCTATAATTCACCCCTCCACTTT
CASSRDRARYNSPLHF
>TRBJ1-2|TRBV14|-|-
TGTGCCAGCAGCCAAGATTGGTTGTGGGGTAGCGGCGACTATGGCTACACCTTC
CASSQDWLWGSGDYGYTF
>TRBJ2-6|TRBV9|-|TRBD2
TGTGCCAGCAGCGTAGAGCGGGAGCTGGGTGCCGGGGCCAACGTCCTGACTTTC
CASSVERELGAGANVLTF